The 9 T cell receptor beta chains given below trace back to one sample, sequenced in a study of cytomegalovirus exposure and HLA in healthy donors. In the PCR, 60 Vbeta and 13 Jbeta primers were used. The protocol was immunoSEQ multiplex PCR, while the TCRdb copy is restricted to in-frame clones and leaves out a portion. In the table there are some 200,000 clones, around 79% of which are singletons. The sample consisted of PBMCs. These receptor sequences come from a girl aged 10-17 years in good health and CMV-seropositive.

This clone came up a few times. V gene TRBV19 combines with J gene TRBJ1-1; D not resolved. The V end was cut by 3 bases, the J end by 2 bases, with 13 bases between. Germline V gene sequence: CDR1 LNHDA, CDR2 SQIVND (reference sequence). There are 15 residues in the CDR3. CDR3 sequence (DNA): TGTGCCAGTAGTATTAATGGTAATACTAACACTGAAGCTTTCTTT. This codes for CASSINGNTNTEAFF.

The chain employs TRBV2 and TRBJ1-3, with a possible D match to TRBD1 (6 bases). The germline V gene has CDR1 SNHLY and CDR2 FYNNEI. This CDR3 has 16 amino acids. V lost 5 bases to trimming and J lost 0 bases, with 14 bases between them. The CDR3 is CASSIHRASSGNTIYF. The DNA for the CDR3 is TGTGCCAGCAGTATACACAGGGCCTCCTCTGGAAACACCATATATTTT.

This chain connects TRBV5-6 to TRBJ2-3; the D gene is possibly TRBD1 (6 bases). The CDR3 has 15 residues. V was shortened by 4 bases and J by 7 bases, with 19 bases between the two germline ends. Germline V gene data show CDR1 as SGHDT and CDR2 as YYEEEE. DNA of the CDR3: TGTGCCAGCAGCCCGAGGGGCAGGGGCTCATATACGCAGTATTTT. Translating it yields CASSPRGRGSYTQYF.

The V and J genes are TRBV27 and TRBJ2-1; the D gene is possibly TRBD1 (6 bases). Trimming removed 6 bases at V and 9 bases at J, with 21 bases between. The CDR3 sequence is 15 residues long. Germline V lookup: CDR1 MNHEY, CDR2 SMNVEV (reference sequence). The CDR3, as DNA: TGTGCCAGCAGCCCGCCGGCAGGGGCCTCCGGTGAGCAGTTCTTC. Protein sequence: CASSPPAGASGEQFF.

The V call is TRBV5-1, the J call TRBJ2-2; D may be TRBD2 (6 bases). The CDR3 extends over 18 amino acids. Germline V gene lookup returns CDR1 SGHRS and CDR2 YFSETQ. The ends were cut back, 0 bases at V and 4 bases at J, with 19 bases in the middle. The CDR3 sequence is CASSLGEAGRSATGELFF. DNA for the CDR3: TGCGCCAGCAGCTTGGGGGAGGCCGGCCGGTCGGCCACCGGGGAGCTGTTTTTT.

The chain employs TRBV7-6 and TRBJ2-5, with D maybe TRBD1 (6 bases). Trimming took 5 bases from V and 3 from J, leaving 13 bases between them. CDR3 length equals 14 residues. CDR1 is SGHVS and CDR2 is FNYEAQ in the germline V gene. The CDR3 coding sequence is TGTGCCAGCAGCACCGGGACATCTAAAGAGACCCAGTACTTC. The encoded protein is CASSTGTSKETQYF. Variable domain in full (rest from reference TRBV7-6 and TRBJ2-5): GAGVSQSPRYKVTKRGQDVALRCDPISGHVSLYWYRQALGQGPEFLTYFNYEAQQDKSGLPNDRFSAERPEGSISTLTIQRTEQRDSAMYRCASSTGTSKETQYFGPGTRLLVL.

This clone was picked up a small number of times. As DNA, the CDR3 is TGTGCCAGCAGCTCGGTTGGACAGATCAATCAGCCCCAGCATTTT. Protein product: CASSSVGQINQPQHF. V and J are TRBV5-6 and TRBJ1-5; maybe TRBD1 (6 bases). The CDR3 consists of 15 residues. The V gene lost 3 bases and the J gene lost 3 bases, with 13 bases spanning the gap. Germline values: CDR1 SGHDT, CDR2 YYEEEE.

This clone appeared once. The CDR3 here is CASSPGLAGINEQFF. Here the CDR3 DNA reads TGTGCCAGCAGCCCGGGACTAGCGGGGATAAATGAGCAGTTCTTC. This rearrangement joins TRBV5-4 to TRBJ2-1, with TRBD2 matching 13 bases. There are 15 residues in the CDR3. The V gene end was trimmed by 4 bases and the J gene end by 7 bases; junction bases not matched to a gene: 5. Germline V CDR1 and CDR2: SGHNT, YYREEE (reference sequence).

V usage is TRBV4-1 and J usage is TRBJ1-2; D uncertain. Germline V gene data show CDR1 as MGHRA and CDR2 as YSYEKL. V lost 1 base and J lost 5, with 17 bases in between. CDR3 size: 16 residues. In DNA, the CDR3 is TGCGCCAGCAGCCAAGGGGGATTTGGTCGAGGGTATGGCTACACCTTC. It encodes CASSQGGFGRGYGYTF.